These 19 T cell receptor beta chains came from one sample sequenced in a study of blood T cells in healthy people across ages (dated by TCRdb to about 2015). Libraries were prepared through 5' RACE. Sequencing relied on an Illumina HiSeq 2500. The second PCR ran for roughly 7 to 11 cycles and used a J-beta primer mix along with a sample-barcoded 5' primer. TCRdb reanalyzed the raw reads on its own, using fastp at Q25 for trimming and MiXCR for clone calling, and kept in-frame beta chains. CDR3 protein sequences are deduplicated, and each keeps its most common genes and DNA. Counted in this sample were about 680,000 distinct CDR3 sequences; approximately 49% of them appeared once. Around a third of the sample is held by the ten biggest clonotypes. The specimen sequenced was blood. Every receptor here comes from a woman between 55 and 75 years old in good health.

The CDR3 region is CSAREAGVVKGEQYF. As DNA, the CDR3 is TGCAGTGCTCGCGAAGCGGGAGTGGTAAAGGGCGAGCAGTACTTC. This sequence joins TRBV20-1 and TRBJ2-7, with 8 positions matching TRBD2. V dropped 5 bases and J dropped 6; count of bases not matched to a gene: 15. Germline assignment: CDR1 DFQATT and CDR2 SNEGSKA (reference sequence). The CDR3 runs 15 residues.

V gene TRBV12-3 or TRBV12-4 combines with J gene TRBJ2-7; D may be TRBD1 (6 bases). The CDR3 is 15 residues long. Trimming removed 3 bases from V and 0 bases from J, with 12 bases in between. Here the CDR3 DNA reads TGTGCCAGCAGTTTGCGCCAGGGGCACTCCTACGAGCAGTACTTC. It encodes CASSLRQGHSYEQYF.

The V call is TRBV20-1, the J call TRBJ2-7; D is perhaps TRBD1 (7 bases). V lost 0 bases to trimming and J lost 4 bases, with 16 bases between them. Germline CDR1 DFQATT, CDR2 SNEGSKA (reference sequence). This CDR3 has 15 residues. CDR3 nucleotide sequence: TGCAGTGCTAGAGATCAGGGGGGTTTTGGATACGAGCAGTACTTC. Residues: CSARDQGGFGYEQYF.

V is TRBV10-3 and J is TRBJ2-7; tentative D call: TRBD1 (6 bases). Trimming removed 6 bases from V and 2 bases from J, with 11 bases in between. Per the germline V gene, CDR1 is ENHRY and CDR2 is SYGVKD. The CDR3 consists of 13 residues. This CDR3 reads CAIRGTHPYEQYF. The CDR3 bases are TGTGCCATCAGGGGGACACATCCCTACGAGCAGTACTTC.

The V gene is TRBV7-2, the J gene TRBJ2-7; 7 bases are shared with TRBD2. This CDR3 region has 13 residues. Unmatched junction bases numbered 3, after V lost 7 bases and J lost 0 bases. The germline V gene has CDR1 SGHTA and CDR2 FQGNSA. Written as DNA, the CDR3 is TGTGCCAGCAAGCGGGGAGACTCCTACGAGCAGTACTTC. Translating gives CASKRGDSYEQYF.

The CDR3 region has the DNA TGTGCCAGCTCACTTTCGGACAGGGGTACCAACTATGGCTACACCTTC. Translated: CASSLSDRGTNYGYTF. The genes are TRBV18 and TRBJ1-2, with 9 bases matching TRBD1. The J segment lost 2 bases and the V segment lost 4 bases, leaving 8 bases of the junction unmatched. Looked up from germline, CDR1 is KGHSH and CDR2 is LQKENI. This CDR3 is 16 amino acids long.

V usage is TRBV7-2 and J usage is TRBJ2-1, with 9 bases fitting TRBD2. J gave up 8 bases and V 1 base, and 6 bases lay outside the gene matches. Germline V gene lookup returns CDR1 SGHTA and CDR2 FQGNSA. The CDR3 is 15 residues long. The CDR3 loop reads CASSLGGGRVDEQFF. As DNA, the CDR3 is TGTGCCAGCAGCTTAGGGGGCGGGAGGGTCGATGAGCAGTTCTTC.

This clonotype was found a few times. This chain uses TRBV29-1 with TRBJ2-1, with D possibly matching TRBD2 (7 bases). The CDR3 totals 15 residues. CDR1 and CDR2 (germline): SQVTM, ANQGSEA. Trimming removed 6 bases from V and 0 bases from J, with 15 bases in between. The CDR3: CSVGGGSSSYNEQFF. DNA of the CDR3: TGCAGCGTGGGAGGGGGGTCGAGCTCCTACAATGAGCAGTTCTTC.

The V and J genes are TRBV5-1 and TRBJ2-2, with 12 bases matching TRBD2. V was pared by 3 bases and J by 7 bases, with 7 bases of the junction left unmatched. Germline V gene sequence: CDR1 SGHRS, CDR2 YFSETQ. The CDR3 runs to 16 residues. CDR3 in amino acids: CASSYLAGGPDGELFF. The CDR3, as DNA: TGCGCCAGCAGCTACCTAGCGGGAGGGCCTGACGGGGAGCTGTTTTTT.

DNA of the CDR3: TGCAGCGTTTTTCGGGACAGGGGCACTGAAGCTTTCTTT. Its protein product is CSVFRDRGTEAFF. The genes are TRBV29-1 and TRBJ1-1; 10 bases are shared with TRBD1. The CDR3 has 13 amino acids. V shed 5 bases, J shed 4 bases, and the junction held 4 bases outside the gene matches. Germline-derived CDR1 and CDR2 are SQVTM and ANQGSEA.

This clonotype came up a few times. The chain uses TRBV7-2 and TRBJ2-1, with 9 bases aligning to TRBD1. Germline CDR1 is SGHTA and CDR2 is FQGNSA. CDR3 length: 18 residues. V gave up 2 bases and J gave up 11 bases; unmatched junction bases: 19. The CDR3 protein is CASSLFPVGQGTREKQFF. The CDR3 DNA is TGTGCCAGCAGCTTATTCCCCGTGGGACAGGGAACGCGGGAGAAGCAGTTCTTC.

V and J are TRBV7-9 and TRBJ2-5; the D gene is possibly TRBD1 (6 bases). TRBJ2-7 explains the end of the DNA better; the J call may be wrong. CDR3 length: 15 amino acids. Germline V gene sequence: CDR1 SEHNR, CDR2 FQNEAQ (reference sequence). DNA of the CDR3: TGTGCCAGCAGCCCCACCTGGACAGCGGATAACGAGCAGTACTTC. It encodes CASSPTWTADNEQYF.

This clonotype occurred once. The rearrangement uses TRBV20-1 and TRBJ2-1, with TRBD2 identical over 9 bases. Unmatched junction bases numbered 3, after V lost 0 bases and J lost 12 bases. CDR1 and CDR2 from the germline V gene are DFQATT and SNEGSKA (reference sequence). CDR3 length equals 12 residues. The CDR3, as DNA: TGCAGTGCTAGAGAACCGGGACTAGCGCAGTTCTTC. The encoded protein is CSAREPGLAQFF.

The chain is built from TRBV28 and TRBJ2-4; D uncertain. The CDR3 is 16 amino acids. Between the trimmed V and J ends, which lost 3 bases and 2 bases, there was a span of 14 bases. Looked up from germline, CDR1 is MDHEN and CDR2 is SYDVKM. CDR3 sequence reads: CASSLRPAMSKNIQYF. The CDR3 DNA sequence: TGTGCCAGCAGTTTGCGGCCTGCTATGTCCAAAAACATTCAGTACTTC.

This chain joins TRBV27 and TRBJ2-1; TRBD2 matches at 9 bases. This CDR3 has 15 amino acids. The V gene end was trimmed by 4 bases and the J gene end by 5 bases; junction bases not matched to a gene: 6. Germline V lookup: CDR1 MNHEY, CDR2 SMNVEV (reference sequence). CDR3 sequence reads: CASSYPAGGNNEQFF. The CDR3 DNA reads TGTGCCAGCAGTTACCCAGCGGGAGGTAACAATGAGCAGTTCTTC.

This clonotype has a handful of counts. The rearrangement uses TRBV20-1 and TRBJ1-5; TRBD1 matches at 9 bases. Trimming cost V 3 bases and J 0 bases; bases outside gene matches: 3. CDR3 length: 15 residues. The germline V gene encodes CDR1 DFQATT and CDR2 SNEGSKA (reference sequence). The CDR3 protein is CSASPQGASNQPQHF. The DNA for the CDR3 is TGCAGTGCTAGTCCACAGGGGGCTAGCAATCAGCCCCAGCATTTT.

This clonotype has only one observation. The chain employs TRBV5-4 and TRBJ2-3; TRBD2 agrees at 8 bases. The CDR3 extends over 18 amino acids. Germline lookup yields CDR1 SGHNT and CDR2 YYREEE (reference sequence). After removal of 0 bases from V and 2 bases from J, the junction contained 11 bases not matched to a gene. The CDR3 nucleotides are TGTGCCAGCAGCTTGGTGACTAGCGCTTTCAGGGACACAGATACGCAGTATTTT. Translated: CASSLVTSAFRDTDTQYF.

The chain employs TRBV25-1 and TRBJ2-1; no reliable D call. The V gene lost 0 bases and the J gene lost 6 bases, with 3 bases spanning the gap. This CDR3 comprises 12 residues. Per germline, CDR1 MGHDK and CDR2 SYGVNS. The CDR3 loop reads CASSEYVNEQFF. The CDR3 DNA is TGTGCCAGCAGTGAATACGTCAATGAGCAGTTCTTC.

This clonotype showed up just a few times. The chain couples TRBV28 to TRBJ2-3, with 14 nucleotides matching TRBD2. CDR3 length: 16 residues. Germline V lookup: CDR1 MDHEN, CDR2 SYDVKM. Trimming cost V 5 bases and J 4 bases; bases outside gene matches: 5. The CDR3 DNA follows: TGTGCCAGCAGTCGAGGGGGACTAGCGGGAGCAGATACGCAGTATTTT. Protein: CASSRGGLAGADTQYF.